This T cell receptor beta chain was recorded in a study of naive and memory T cell subsets. An equimolar mix of two oligonucleotides served as the beta constant-region primer for TRBC1 and TRBC2. TCRdb independently ran MiXCR on the UMI-ligation and nested PCR reads; one entry per CDR3 protein. The data contain roughly 21,000 distinct CDR3 sequences, around 10% of them singletons. The CDR3 extends over 13 amino acids. CDR1 and CDR2 from the germline V gene are SGDLS and YYNGEE. The V and J ends lost 0 bases and 1 base respectively, with 4 bases between them. There are many counts of this clonotype. This clonotype was sampled from a human donor in good health. The chain links TRBV9 to TRBJ1-1; D ambiguous. Sequences were obtained from central memory CD8+ T cells from blood. DNA of the CDR3: TGTGCCAGCAGCGTAGAGGGGAACACTGAAGCTTTCTTT. This translates into CASSVEGNTEAFF.